These 5 T cell receptor beta chains were sequenced from one sample in a study of blood T cell repertoires in COVID-19. The repertoire was sequenced with immunoSEQ multiplex PCR; TCRdb's copy has only in-frame clones and lacks some. The sample contains 55,000 or so clones, over 60% of which appear only once. The sequenced material came from peripheral blood. These receptors originate from a man aged 25 to 40 with COVID-19, enrolled during active disease.

This rearrangement joins TRBV30 to TRBJ1-2, with unresolved D. The CDR3 length is 14 residues. Germline loops: CDR1 GTSNPN, CDR2 SVGIG (reference sequence). Between the trimmed V and J ends, which lost 2 bases and 7 bases, there was a span of 17 bases. CDR3: CAWSYGISPGGYTF. CDR3 in DNA: TGTGCCTGGAGTTACGGGATCTCTCCGGGTGGCTACACCTTC.

The CDR3 region has the DNA TGTGCCAGCAGCCAAGATCTGGCAGGGGGAAATGGCTACACCTTC. Its protein product is CASSQDLAGGNGYTF. The J gene is TRBJ1-2, the V gene TRBV3-1 (or the pseudogene TRBV3-2); TRBD1 aligns across 7 bases. The CDR3 loop spans 15 amino acids. CDR1 LGHDT and CDR2 YNNKEL come from the germline V gene (reference sequence). V shed 0 bases and J 6 bases; nucleotides not matched to a gene: 7.

The rearrangement links TRBV4-1 to TRBJ2-3; TRBD1 agrees at 7 bases. V shed 3 bases, J shed 2 bases, and the junction held 5 bases outside the gene matches. Germline V gene data show CDR1 as MGHRA and CDR2 as YSYEKL. This CDR3 spans 15 amino acids. CDR3 sequence reads: CASSQRTGDTDTQYF. CDR3 sequence (DNA): TGCGCCAGCAGCCAGCGGACAGGAGACACAGATACGCAGTATTTT.

The chain has TRBV7-9 and TRBJ2-3; tentatively, D is TRBD2 (5 bases). V lost 8 bases and J lost 6, with 15 bases in between. The CDR3 runs 13 residues. Germline CDR1 and CDR2: SEHNR and FQNEAQ (reference sequence). The CDR3 region is CASGRIALDTQYF. CDR3 coding DNA: TGTGCCAGCGGGCGAATAGCGTTGGATACGCAGTATTTT.

The chain recombines TRBV6-5 with TRBJ2-7; tentative D call: TRBD1 (6 bases). From germline, CDR1 is MNHEY and CDR2 SVGAGI. The CDR3 contains 15 residues. V was clipped by 9 bases and J by 0 bases, with 18 bases between them. The CDR3 reads CASYQGPRSSYEQYF. DNA of the CDR3: TGTGCCAGTTATCAGGGGCCCAGGAGCTCCTACGAGCAGTACTTC.